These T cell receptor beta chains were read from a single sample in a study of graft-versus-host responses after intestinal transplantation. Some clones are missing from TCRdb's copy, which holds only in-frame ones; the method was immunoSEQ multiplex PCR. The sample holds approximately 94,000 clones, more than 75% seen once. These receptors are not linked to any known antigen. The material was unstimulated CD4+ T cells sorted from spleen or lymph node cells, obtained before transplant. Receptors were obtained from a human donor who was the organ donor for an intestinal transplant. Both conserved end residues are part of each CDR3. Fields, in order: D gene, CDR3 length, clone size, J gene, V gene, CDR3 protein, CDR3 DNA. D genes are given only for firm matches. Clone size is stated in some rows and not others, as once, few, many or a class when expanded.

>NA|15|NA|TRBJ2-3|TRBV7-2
CASSKNGLRTDTQYF
TGTGCCAGCAGCAAAAACGGATTAAGGACAGATACGCAGTATTTT
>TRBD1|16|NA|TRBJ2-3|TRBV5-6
CASSLGPGGATDTQYF
TGTGCCAGCAGCTTGGGGCCAGGGGGAGCCACAGATACGCAGTATTTT
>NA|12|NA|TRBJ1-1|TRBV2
CASTSDVLEAFF
TGTGCCAGCACCTCTGATGTGTTAGAGGCTTTCTTT
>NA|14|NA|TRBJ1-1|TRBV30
CAWSGPTGNTEAFF
TGTGCCTGGAGCGGACCGACAGGAAACACTGAAGCTTTCTTT
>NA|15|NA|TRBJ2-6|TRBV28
CASSQGSAGANVLTF
TGTGCCAGCAGCCAGGGATCCGCCGGGGCCAACGTCCTGACTTTC
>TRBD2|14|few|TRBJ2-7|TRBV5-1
CASSLAGGPREQYF
TGCGCCAGCAGCTTAGCGGGGGGGCCGAGAGAGCAGTACTTC
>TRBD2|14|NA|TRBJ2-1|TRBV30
CAWSDLAGGGEQFF
TGTGCCTGGAGTGATCTAGCGGGGGGAGGTGAGCAGTTCTTC
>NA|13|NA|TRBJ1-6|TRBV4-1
CASSQDPGFVLHF
TGCGCCAGCAGCCAAGATCCAGGTTTCGTCCTCCACTTT
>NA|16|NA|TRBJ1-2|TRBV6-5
CASSSLKGGRGGGYTF
TGTGCCAGCAGTTCCTTAAAGGGGGGGCGAGGGGGTGGCTACACCTTC
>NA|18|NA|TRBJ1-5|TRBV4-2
CASSQDLSAGHSNQPQHF
TGTGCCAGCAGCCAAGATTTGTCGGCGGGGCATAGCAATCAGCCCCAGCATTTT
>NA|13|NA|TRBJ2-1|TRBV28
CASRPRGYNEQFF
TGTGCCAGCAGGCCGCGGGGTTACAATGAGCAGTTCTTC
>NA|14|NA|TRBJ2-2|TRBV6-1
CASSPRKSTGELFF
TGTGCCAGCAGCCCTAGAAAATCAACCGGGGAGCTGTTTTTT
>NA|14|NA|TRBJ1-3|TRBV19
CASEGFRSGNTIYF
TGTGCCAGTGAAGGCTTTCGCTCTGGAAACACCATATATTTT
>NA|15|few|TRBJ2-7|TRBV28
CASEGGRGGSYEQYF
TGTGCCAGCGAAGGGGGCCGGGGGGGTTCGTACGAGCAGTACTTC
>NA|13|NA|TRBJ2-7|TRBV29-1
CPVGGPPYEWQYF
TGCCCCGTGGGGGGGCCACCATACGAGTGGCAGTACTTC
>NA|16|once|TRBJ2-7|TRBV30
CAWSVDFGTISYEQYF
TGTGCCTGGAGTGTAGACTTTGGGACAATCTCCTACGAGCAGTACTTC
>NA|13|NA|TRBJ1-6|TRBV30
CAWSVTVNSPLHF
TGTGCCTGGAGTGTCACGGTAAATTCACCCCTCCACTTT
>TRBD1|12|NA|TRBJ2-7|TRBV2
CASRGQVKDQYF
TGTGCCAGCAGAGGACAGGTTAAGGACCAGTACTTC
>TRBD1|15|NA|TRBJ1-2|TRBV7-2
CASSSRAGGNYGYTF
TGTGCCAGCAGCTCGAGGGCAGGGGGGAACTATGGCTACACCTTC
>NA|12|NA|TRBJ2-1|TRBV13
CASSSSPGEQFF
TGTGCCAGCAGCTCCTCACCTGGTGAGCAGTTCTTC
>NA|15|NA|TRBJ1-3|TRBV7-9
CASSFQSFSGNTIYF
TGTGCCAGCAGCTTTCAGAGCTTCTCTGGAAACACCATATATTTT
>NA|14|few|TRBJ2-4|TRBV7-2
CASSLEEWQGGQYF
TGTGCCAGCAGCTTAGAGGAGTGGCAAGGGGGTCAGTACTTC
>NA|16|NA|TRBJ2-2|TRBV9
CASSVGLSINTGELFF
TGTGCCAGCAGCGTAGGGCTCAGTATAAACACCGGGGAGCTGTTTTTT
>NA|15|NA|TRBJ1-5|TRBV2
CASSPPGLLNQPQHF
TGTGCCAGCAGTCCCCCGGGACTGCTCAATCAGCCCCAGCATTTT
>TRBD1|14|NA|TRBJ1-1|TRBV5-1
CASSLGDRYSEAFF
TGCGCCAGCAGCTTGGGGGACAGGTATTCTGAAGCTTTCTTT
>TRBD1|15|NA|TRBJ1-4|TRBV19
CASSSRTGSNEKLFF
TGTGCCAGTAGTTCACGGACAGGCTCTAATGAAAAACTGTTTTTT
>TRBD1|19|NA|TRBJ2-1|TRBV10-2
CASSASAGTDLLFYNEQFF
TGCGCCAGCAGCGCCTCCGCAGGGACAGACCTACTATTTTACAATGAGCAGTTCTTC